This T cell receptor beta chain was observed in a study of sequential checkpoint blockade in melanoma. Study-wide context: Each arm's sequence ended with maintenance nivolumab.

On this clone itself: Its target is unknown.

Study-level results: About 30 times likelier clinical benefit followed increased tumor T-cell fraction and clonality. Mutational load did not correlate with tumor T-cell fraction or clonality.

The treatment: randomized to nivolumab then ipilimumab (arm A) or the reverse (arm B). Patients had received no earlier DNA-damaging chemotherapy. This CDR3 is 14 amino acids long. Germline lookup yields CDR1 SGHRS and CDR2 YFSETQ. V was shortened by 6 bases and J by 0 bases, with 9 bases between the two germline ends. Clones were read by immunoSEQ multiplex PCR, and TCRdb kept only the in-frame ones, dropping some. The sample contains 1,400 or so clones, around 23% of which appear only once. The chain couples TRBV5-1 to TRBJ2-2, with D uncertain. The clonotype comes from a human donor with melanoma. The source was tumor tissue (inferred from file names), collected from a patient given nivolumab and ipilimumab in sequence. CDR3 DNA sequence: TGCGCCAGCAAGGAGACACCGAACACCGGGGAGCTGTTTTTT. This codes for CASKETPNTGELFF.